The 9 T cell receptor beta chains presented below share a single source sample, sequenced in a study of a mutant IDH1 vaccine in newly diagnosed glioma. These receptors' targets are unknown. Generated by immunoSEQ multiplex PCR, the TCRdb table keeps only in-frame clones and is missing some. Of around 40,000 clones in the sample, roughly 84% were seen once. Indicated time point: week 11, during vaccination. The content of each vaccine dose was 300 ug of mutant IDH1 20-mer peptide, and topical imiquimod accompanied it. The source was PBMCs, collected from a glioma patient whose treatment included an IDH1 peptide vaccine. These receptors were obtained from a man in his forties with glioma.

The chain recombines TRBV9 with TRBJ2-7; 15 bases map to TRBD2. Trimming removed 1 base from V and 6 bases from J; junction bases left unmatched: 2. The germline gives CDR1 SGDLS, CDR2 YYNGEE. This CDR3 contains 15 residues. The CDR3, as DNA: TGTGCCAGCAGCGTACGGGGACTAGCGGGAGGCGAGCAGTACTTC. Its protein is CASSVRGLAGGEQYF. Looking up the rest from reference TRBV9 and TRBJ2-7 gives the full variable domain: DSGVTQTPKHLITATGQRVTLRCSPRSGDLSVYWYQQSLDQGLQFLIQYYNGEERAKGNILERFSAQQFPDLHSELNLSSLELGDSALYFCASSVRGLAGGEQYFGPGTRLTVT.

This chain links TRBV19 with TRBJ1-2; D not resolved. This CDR3 has 13 residues. V was trimmed by 2 bases and J by 4 bases, leaving 8 bases between them. CDR1 is LNHDA, CDR2 SQIVND, per germline (reference sequence). CDR3 in amino acids: CASSIRTSYGYTF. The CDR3 DNA follows: TGTGCCAGTAGTATAAGGACCTCCTATGGCTACACCTTC.

This chain uses TRBV5-1 with TRBJ2-5; TRBD1 matches 10 bases. CDR1 is SGHRS, CDR2 YFSETQ, per germline. Trimming took 8 bases from V and 5 from J; bases not matched to a gene: 6. The CDR3 is made up of 13 amino acids. The DNA for the CDR3 is TGCGCCAGGACAGGGGGCTCCTATGAGACCCAGTACTTC. Its protein is CARTGGSYETQYF.

The V gene is TRBV29-1, the J gene TRBJ2-1; D gene uncertain. The CDR3 contains 11 residues. Germline CDR1 and CDR2: SQVTM and ANQGSEA. Trimming shortened V by 3 bases and J by 12 bases, and 12 bases separated the two germline ends. DNA for the CDR3: TGCAGCGTTGATAGAGGAATGGGGCAGTTCTTC. This translates into CSVDRGMGQFF.

The rearrangement uses TRBV10-3 and TRBJ2-7; TRBD1 is a possible D gene (5 bases). CDR3 length equals 13 residues. V dropped 7 bases and J dropped 0 bases, with 10 bases sitting between them. From germline, CDR1 is ENHRY and CDR2 SYGVKD. For the CDR3, the DNA is TGTGCCATCACTATGGACACCTCCTACGAGCAGTACTTC. This sequence encodes CAITMDTSYEQYF.

This rearrangement joins TRBV4-2 to TRBJ2-1, with no clear D. Germline CDR1 and CDR2: LGHNA and YNFKEQ. The CDR3 totals 14 residues. Trimming took off 4 bases at V and 8 bases at J, with 15 bases between the two ends. The CDR3 sequence: CASSPVERLDEQFF. CDR3 bases: TGTGCCAGCAGCCCCGTGGAACGTTTAGATGAGCAGTTCTTC.

About this clone itself: Because it lacks the conserved phenylalanine or tryptophan at the end, this CDR3 is likely a read error. No DNA is shown, since the ends of the CDR3 on it are uncertain; the CDR3 is the one TCRdb lists. J is TRBJ2-3 and V is TRBV6-1; TRBD1, the table's D call, lacks a check against the DNA. Looked up from germline, CDR1 is MNHNS and CDR2 is SASEGT. The CDR3 totals 9 residues, both ends included. CDR3: CASSTGQDG.

The rearrangement uses TRBV25-1 and TRBJ2-3, with 9 bases aligning to TRBD1. The CDR3 consists of 13 residues. Trimming at V came to 8 bases and at J to 4 bases, leaving 4 bases not matched to a gene. Looked up from germline, CDR1 is MGHDK and CDR2 is SYGVNS. This chain's CDR3 is CASEQGAADTQYF. In nucleotides, the CDR3 is TGTGCCAGCGAACAGGGGGCTGCAGATACGCAGTATTTT.

A few counts support this clone. V gene TRBV2 combines with J gene TRBJ1-5; TRBD1 agrees at 9 bases. V gave up 6 bases and J gave up 5 bases; unmatched junction bases: 11. The CDR3 runs to 16 residues. Germline loops: CDR1 SNHLY, CDR2 FYNNEI. The CDR3 sequence is CASRGRTGVTDQPQHF. The CDR3 nucleotides read TGTGCCAGCAGGGGACGGACAGGGGTAACGGATCAGCCCCAGCATTTT.